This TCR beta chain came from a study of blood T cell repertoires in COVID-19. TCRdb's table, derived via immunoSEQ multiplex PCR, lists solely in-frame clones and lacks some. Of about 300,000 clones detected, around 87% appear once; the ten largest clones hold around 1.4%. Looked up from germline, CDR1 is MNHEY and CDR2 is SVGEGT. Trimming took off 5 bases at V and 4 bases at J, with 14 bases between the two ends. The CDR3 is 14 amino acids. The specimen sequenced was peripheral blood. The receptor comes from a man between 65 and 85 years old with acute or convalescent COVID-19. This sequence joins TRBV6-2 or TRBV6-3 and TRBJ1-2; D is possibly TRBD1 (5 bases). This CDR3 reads CASSTRGRGYGYTF. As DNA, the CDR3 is TGTGCCAGCAGTACCCGTGGAAGGGGCTATGGCTACACCTTC.